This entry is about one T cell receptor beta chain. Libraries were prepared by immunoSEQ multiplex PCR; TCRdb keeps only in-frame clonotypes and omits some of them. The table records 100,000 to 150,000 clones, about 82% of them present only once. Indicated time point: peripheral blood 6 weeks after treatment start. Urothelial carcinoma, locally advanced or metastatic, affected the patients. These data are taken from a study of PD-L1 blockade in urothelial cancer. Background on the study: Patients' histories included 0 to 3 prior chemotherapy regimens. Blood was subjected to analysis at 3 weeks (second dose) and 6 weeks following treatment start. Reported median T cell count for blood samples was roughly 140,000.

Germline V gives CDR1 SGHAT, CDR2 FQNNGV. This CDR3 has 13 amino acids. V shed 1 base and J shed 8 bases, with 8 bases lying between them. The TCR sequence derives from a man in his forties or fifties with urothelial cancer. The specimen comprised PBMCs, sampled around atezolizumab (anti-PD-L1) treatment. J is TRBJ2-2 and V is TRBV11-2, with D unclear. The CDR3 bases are TGTGCCAGCAGCTTAGGTGGCAGAGGGGAGCTGTTTTTT. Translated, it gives CASSLGGRGELFF.